This TCR beta chain was observed in a study of T cell responses to AZD1222 COVID-19 vaccine. The study, taken as a whole, reports: Increased Spike-specific TCR breadth and depth were observed after two AZD1222 doses.

This clone was counted between two and nine times. Its antigen is not known. The CDR3 totals 16 residues. Per the germline V gene, CDR1 is MNHEY and CDR2 is SMNVEV (reference sequence). V was cut by 6 bases and J by 6 bases, with 18 bases left in between. TCRdb's copy holds only in-frame clones and misses some; the assay was immunoSEQ multiplex PCR. The sample comprises roughly 180,000 clones, 85% to 95% of which are singletons, and around 1.6% rests with the top ten. The TCR originated in an adult who received the AZD1222 COVID-19 vaccine. The input for sequencing was peripheral blood, taken 28 days after the second AZD1222 dose. This chain connects TRBV27 to TRBJ1-6, with D maybe TRBD1 (6 bases). The CDR3 DNA is TGTGCCAGCAGGTTTCTATCGGGGGGGGCTAATTCACCCCTCCACTTT. Amino acid sequence: CASRFLSGGANSPLHF.